This T cell receptor beta chain was recovered during a study of blood T cell repertoires in COVID-19. Study at large: Nucleic acid was either cDNA or gDNA, and it came from T cells, B-cell-depleted T cells, or PBMCs.

Participants were aged about 18 to 95 years, lived in 20 to 30 US areas, and enrolled virtually. Germline-derived CDR1 and CDR2 are MDHEN and SYDVKM. The CDR3 is 14 residues long. V gave up 6 bases and J gave up 5 bases, with 16 bases separating them. TCRdb keeps only in-frame clones here, not all; method: immunoSEQ multiplex PCR. The repertoire holds some 170,000 clones, with roughly 85% as singletons. The sample taken for sequencing was PBMCs or T cells enriched from blood (not recorded which). This receptor was obtained from a man aged 40-49 years who had recovered from COVID-19. The chain links TRBV28 to TRBJ1-2; TRBD1 is a possible D gene (5 bases). DNA of the CDR3: TGTGCCAGCAGGTCAGGGTCGGTACTTTATGGCTACACCTTC. It codes for CASRSGSVLYGYTF.